This TCR beta chain was identified in a study of CD8 T cells in Susac syndrome. Germline V gives CDR1 MDHEN, CDR2 SYDVKM. V was shortened by 3 bases and J by 1 base, with 10 bases between the two germline ends. The CDR3 totals 15 residues. 0.5 to 1 ug RNA was reverse transcribed with random hexamers. TCRdb processed the immunoSEQ multiplex PCR reads anew with MiXCR; each CDR3 protein has one entry. The top ten hold 0.15% to 0.2% of the sample, which has about 130,000 distinct CDR3 sequences, around 95% seen once. Sequencing was carried out using CD8+ T cells from PBMCs. This receptor was obtained from a human donor with Susac syndrome. The chain joins TRBV28 to TRBJ1-5; D is uncertain. The chain's CDR3 is CASSFGSLSNQPQHF. CDR3 in DNA: TGTGCCAGCAGTTTCGGGAGTCTCAGCAATCAGCCCCAGCATTTT.